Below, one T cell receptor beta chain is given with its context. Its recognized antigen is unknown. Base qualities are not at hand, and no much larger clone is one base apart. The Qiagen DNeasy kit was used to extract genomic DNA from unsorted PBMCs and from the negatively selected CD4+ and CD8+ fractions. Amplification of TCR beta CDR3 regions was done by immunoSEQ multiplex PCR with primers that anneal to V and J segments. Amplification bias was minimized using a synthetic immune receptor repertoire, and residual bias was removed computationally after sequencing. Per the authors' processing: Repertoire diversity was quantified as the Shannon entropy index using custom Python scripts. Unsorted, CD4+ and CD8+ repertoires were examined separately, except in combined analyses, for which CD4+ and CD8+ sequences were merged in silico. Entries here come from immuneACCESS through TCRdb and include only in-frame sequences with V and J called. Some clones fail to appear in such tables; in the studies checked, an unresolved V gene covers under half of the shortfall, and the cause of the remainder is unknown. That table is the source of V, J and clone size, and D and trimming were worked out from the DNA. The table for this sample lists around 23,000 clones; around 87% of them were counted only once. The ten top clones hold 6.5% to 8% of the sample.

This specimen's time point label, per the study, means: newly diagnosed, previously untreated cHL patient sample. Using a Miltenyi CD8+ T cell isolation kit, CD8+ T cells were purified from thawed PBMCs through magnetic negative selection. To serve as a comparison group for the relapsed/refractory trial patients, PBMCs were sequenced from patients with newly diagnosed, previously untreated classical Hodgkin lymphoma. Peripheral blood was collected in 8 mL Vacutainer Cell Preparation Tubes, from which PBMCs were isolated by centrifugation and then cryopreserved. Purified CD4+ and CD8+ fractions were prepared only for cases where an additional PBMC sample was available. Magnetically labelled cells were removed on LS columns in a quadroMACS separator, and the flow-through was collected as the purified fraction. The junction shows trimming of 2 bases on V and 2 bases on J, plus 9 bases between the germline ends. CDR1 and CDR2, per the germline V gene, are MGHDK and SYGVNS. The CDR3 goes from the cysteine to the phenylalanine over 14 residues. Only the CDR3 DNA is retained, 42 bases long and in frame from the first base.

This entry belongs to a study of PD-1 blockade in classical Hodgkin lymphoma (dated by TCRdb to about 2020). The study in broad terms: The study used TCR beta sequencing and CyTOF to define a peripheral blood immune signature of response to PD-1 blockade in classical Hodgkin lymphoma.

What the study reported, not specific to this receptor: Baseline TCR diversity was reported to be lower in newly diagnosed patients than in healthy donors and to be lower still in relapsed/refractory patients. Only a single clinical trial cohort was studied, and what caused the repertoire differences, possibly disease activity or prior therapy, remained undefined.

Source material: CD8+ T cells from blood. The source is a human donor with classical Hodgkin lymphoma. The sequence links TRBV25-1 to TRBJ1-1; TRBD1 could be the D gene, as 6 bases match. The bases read TGTGCCAGCAGTGAAATGGGACAAAACACTGAAGCTTTCTTT. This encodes CASSEMGQNTEAFF.